The entry below gives a single TCR beta chain sequence along with its context. Its matching antigen is unknown. This sample is part of a study of shared clonotypes between healthy human individuals. Study-level findings and limits: Depth was large, yet rarefaction showed that sorted-subset sequencing was incomplete.

Nashville, Tennessee was home to all donors, each a Caucasian adult. CD4+ cells underwent separation, giving CD45RA+ naive and CD45RA-negative memory subsets. Source study methods: As immunoSEQ supplied junction-only sequences (without quality scores), filtering differed. Produced via immunoSEQ multiplex PCR; TCRdb's table is partial and in-frame only. The V and J calls and clone size are taken from that table; D and trimming were inferred from the DNA. The table has 2 million to 3 million clones, over 85% seen once; the top ten hold 0.36%. The sequencing sample was made of naive CD4+ T cells from PBMCs. As for subset: CD45RA+ positively selected. The origin of this receptor is a man aged 18 to 29 in good health. Some clones in this sample may be carry-over from other donors' samples.

As DNA, the CDR3 is TGTGCCAGCAGTGAAAATGGGAGCGGGGAGCTGTTTTTT. It yields the protein CASSENGSGELFF. V usage is TRBV2 and J usage is TRBJ2-2, with D tentatively TRBD2 (5 bases). The CDR3 covers 13 residues. Germline values: CDR1 SNHLY, CDR2 FYNNEI. With 2 bases removed from V and 7 bases from J, the gap between germline ends came to 8 bases.